This T cell receptor beta chain was sequenced during a study of cytomegalovirus exposure and HLA in healthy donors (dated by TCRdb to about 2017). Turning to the overall study: An earlier analysis of roughly 610 of the donors reported about 300 Gb of sequence data and 95 million to 130 million unique TCR beta sequences obtained from roughly 180 million T cells. An early release covering roughly 600 HLA-typed donors comprised roughly 300 gigabases of sequencing data and approximately 80 million unique TCR sequences. The genetic ancestry cluster associated with self-reported Caucasian donors included about four fifths of the roughly 410 genotyped donors. The study was designed to test whether signatures of past pathogen exposure could be identified by cataloging public T cell receptors. Using immunosequencing, the study profiled T cell repertoires from 666 subjects and related those repertoires to cytomegalovirus serostatus. Besides the first cohort of 500 to 700 subjects, a separate validation cohort made up of 120 different subjects was used. High-throughput TCR immunosequencing, statistical association of individual TCRs with disease status, and machine learning were combined to predict cytomegalovirus infection status. A later analysis re-analyzed previously published TCR beta repertoires from about 600 donors and added high-resolution HLA genotyping to study TCR occurrence patterns. In the later analysis, no new phenotypic data were used to find candidate immune exposures; instead, reliance was placed on TCR beta sequences and their occurrence across donors. In an earlier analysis of roughly 540 of the donors, high-throughput TCR beta sequencing was used to judge whether each TCR beta V gene segment behaved as functional or pseudogenic. Donor age, sex, ethnicity and CMV serostatus were compiled together with the repertoire data. A later genetic analysis took genome-wide SNP genotypes for about 55% of the 666 donors and used that subset as a discovery cohort. Every discovery cohort repertoire had been produced on one sequencing platform. Class I and class II HLA loci were covered by the typing at four-digit resolution. Typing coverage differed by locus: A, B, C, DRB1 and DQB1 were typed in about 629-640 donors, DQA1 in 500 to 550, DPA1 in around 600, and DPB1 in just under 490. Four to six DR-DQ haplotypes were handled as single units for association and clustering because linkage in the cohort was strong. On average, 235,054 unique TCR beta nucleotide sequences were sequenced per donor among 350 to 400 genotyped donors of the cohort, with 15% to 20% of those sequences being non-productive.

Sequences MNHEY (CDR1) and SVGAGI (CDR2) are obtained from the germline V gene. The CDR3 holds 15 amino acids from the cysteine to the phenylalanine. Only CDR3 DNA remains: 45 bases, in frame from the first base. Trimming accounts for 6 bases at V and 0 bases at J, while the number of junction bases matched to no gene is 1. The cohort was made up of 666 healthy bone marrow donors. At the time of sampling, all cohort members were nominally healthy, though unrecorded immune exposures were likely present. The donor was CMV seronegative and belonged to the group of over 350 seronegative cohort members. A peripheral blood sample was collected from each donor, and TCR beta sequencing was performed on peripheral blood mononuclear cells. Genomic DNA extraction from the blood cell samples was performed with the Qiagen DNeasy Blood Extraction Kit. Results the study describes overall, beyond this receptor: According to a later analysis, TCR association rates differed among HLA loci, with DRB1 alleles showing the most associated TCRs and HLA-C alleles showing the fewest. According to a later analysis, most CMV-associated TCR beta chains appeared to be HLA-restricted, and the HLA associations seemed to be driven largely by CMV exposure. An earlier analysis of approximately 530 of the donors showed that most TCR beta V segments appeared in productive rearrangements either about 87% or about 30% of the time, which broadly matched IMGT annotations. Specific HLA alleles were associated with 15,000 to 20,000 TCR beta sequences at a false discovery rate of 0.05 in a later analysis. Assigning TCR associations to individual alleles was difficult when HLA alleles, especially DR and DQ, strongly co-occurred. Correlated functional status among segregating V segments might be attributable to linkage disequilibrium, but an unknown experimental factor could not be ruled out. The sequencing pipeline was judged likely to have produced a cluster of highly shared sequence variants as a technical artifact. Presence/absence analyses assumed roughly uniform sequencing depth across donors, an assumption that may not hold. In a later genetic analysis, fewer N-insertions in productive TCRs were reported among donors in an Asian-associated ancestry cluster than the roughly 700-donor mean. It was suggested by the authors that the approach could potentially be generalized to other disease states and immunological phenotypes. Because counts were too low, about 17 rarely observed V segments, including chromosome 9 orphons, were excluded from the earlier analysis of fewer than 650 of the donors. According to a later analysis, parvovirus B19, influenza, CMV and Epstein-Barr virus appeared linked to several top co-occurrence clusters. A few of the identified cytomegalovirus-associated TCR beta chains were confirmed in vitro to be specific for cytomegalovirus antigens. CMV serostatus was the only immune exposure information available for the cohort. Most TCR sequences were seen in very few donors, while some public TCRs were found in many individuals. Because the 87-base-pair reads could not distinguish some IMGT-functional V segments, including TRBV6-2 and TRBV6-3, those segments were excluded. The study gave a list of under 200 TCR beta chains associated with cytomegalovirus. The classifier was reported to diagnose cytomegalovirus status with high specificity and sensitivity in both the original and validation cohorts. V-gene and J-gene trimming of TCR beta chains was associated with a missense DCLRE1C variant in a later genetic analysis, and the association was replicated in an independent cohort. Only TCR beta chains were sequenced in this cohort, and the absence of alpha or paired-chain data limited detectable features. A further reported finding was that TCR beta sequences accurately predicted the HLA-A and HLA-B alleles for most subjects in the first cohort. In a later analysis, HLA-associated TCR beta chains were found to be more clonally expanded and to have lower generation probabilities than equally common non-associated chains. HLA typing was unavailable for some donors at each locus, so association tests used only the typed subset.

As regards this clone: There is no known antigen for this receptor. There are no base qualities to consult, and no much larger clone falls within one base.

The library was produced with the immunoSEQ multiplex PCR assay. For the multiplex PCR, a mixture combining 60 forward primers for TCR Vbeta segments and 13 reverse primers for TCR Jbeta segments was used. The CDR3 region of rearranged TCR beta genes was amplified from genomic DNA with a multiplex PCR assay. The amplified TCR beta libraries were sequenced on the Illumina HiSeq System as 87-base-pair reads. The authors processed their data as follows. In a later analysis, tens of millions of unique TCR beta chains were counted across the roughly 610 repertoires, and roughly 11 million of these chains were shared by at least two donors. Raw reads were error-corrected and collapsed into unique sequences by a nearest-neighbor algorithm in which closely related sequences were merged to remove PCR and sequencing errors. To assign V, D and J gene segments, CDR3 sequences were aligned to IMGT reference sequences. Each retained sequence needed at least a six-nucleotide match to both a V gene segment and a J gene segment. Rearrangements were called productive when the CDR3 lacked stop codons and stayed in frame with V and J; all others were non-productive. Following IMGT convention, CDR3 was defined as the stretch from the second conserved V-encoded cysteine to the conserved J-encoded phenylalanine. Sequences without an unambiguous match to a single V gene segment were excluded from the earlier analysis of about 630 of the donors. An earlier analysis of 587 of the donors classified V segments as functional when productive rearrangements were above 56.7% and as segregating when the standard deviation between donors was above 5%. A statistical classification framework was built to diagnose cytomegalovirus status from the catalog of TCR beta chain sequences. In a later analysis, V and J genes were assigned by comparing TCR nucleotide sequences against IMGT/GENE-DB human TR gene sequences. The TCRdist pipeline was used in a later analysis to assign CDR3 sequences and most-parsimonious VDJ recombination scenarios. In a later analysis, each TCR beta chain was defined by its CDR3 amino acid sequence together with its V-gene family, and reads without a unique V-gene family were excluded. As a way to deal with suspected cross-contamination and a sequencing artifact, a later analysis dropped nearly 600 nucleotide sequences that were highly shared and had low generation probability. For each public chain, a later analysis derived a clonal expansion index from normalized ranks of inferred template counts within each repertoire. In a later analysis, generation probabilities were computed using a VDJ recombination model fitted to out-of-frame rearrangements, and the results were checked against IGoR. In a later analysis, TCR-TCR, TCR-HLA and TCR-CMV co-occurrence was scored with hypergeometric tests, and a repertoire-size bias correction was applied to TCR pairs. False discovery rates were estimated in a later analysis by permuting HLA or CMV assignments 20 times. A later analysis grouped co-occurring TCRs with DBSCAN, adding TCRdist sequence similarity when clustering within HLA-allele-positive subsets. Co-occurrence clustering excluded repertoires with fewer than 30,000 or more than 120,000 public chains, plus five with anomalous nucleotide sharing. TCRdb stores this immuneACCESS table with in-frame sequences only. Part of the clones is absent; in the studies checked, under half of the shortfall reflects unresolved V genes, and no reason is known for the rest. The V and J calls and clone size are taken from that table; D and trimming were inferred from the DNA. The sample includes over 120,000 clones, with 80% observed a single time. 4.5% of the sample belongs to the ten largest clones.

The source material was PBMCs. The sequence came from a man aged 35 to 55 in good health and CMV-seronegative. The V gene is TRBV6-5 and the J gene is TRBJ1-5; 11 junctional bases match TRBD1. The nucleotides are TGTGCCAGCAGAGGACAGGGGGCTAGCAATCAGCCCCAGCATTTT. This encodes CASRGQGASNQPQHF.